This T cell receptor (beta chain) was obtained from a study of human T cells and chemical hapten exposure (dated by TCRdb to about 2021). Some background on the complete study: Libraries were pooled for sequencing, and variation in per-sample TCR yields was attributed mainly to small differences in library volumes within the pool. The study tracked peripheral blood TCR repertoire changes in vivo during primary and secondary sensitization to the hapten diphenylcyclopropenone (DPC) in alopecia patients. Each blood RNA sample was used to sequence both TCR alpha and TCR beta chains.

This clonotype was detected ten times or more. Its antigen specificity is not known. Because the CDR3's place on the DNA is in doubt, the DNA is left out and the CDR3 is given as listed by TCRdb. The sample's time point label, in plain terms: healthy volunteer bleed at 6 weeks. Unfractionated whole blood was collected in Tempus Blood RNA tubes, and total RNA was extracted from that blood. About five healthy volunteers served as TCR sequencing controls and were bled at day 0, 2 weeks and 6 weeks. What the research found in general, with its limitations: After repeated subsampling, the strength of the expansion versus patch-test correlation and the threshold at which it became significant changed. DPC sensitization did not change how many TCRs were above 1 in 1000 frequency, and no evidence was found of alterations in global repertoire structure.

Including the terminal cysteine and phenylalanine, the CDR3 comprises 14 residues. For CDR1 and CDR2, the germline V gene (reference sequence) lists SGHNT and YYREEE. Receptors were amplified or captured by RACE. Sequenced using a NextSeq 500. During library preparation, unique molecular identifiers were attached to individual cDNA molecules so that TCRs could be counted quantitatively and reproducibly. The original pipeline was this. A median of around 96,000 TCRs per sample was observed, with a range of about 20,000 to 690,600. The Decombinator software suite was used to annotate V, J and CDR3 in the TCR reads. For the PS versus PT1 abundance plots, all samples were subsampled to the same number of TCRs (28,000). Expanded TCRs were defined as absent before sensitization and observed at least eight times at the 2-week time point. TCRdb applied fastp at Q25 and MiXCR to the public reads, then kept only in-frame beta chains. A single entry per CDR3 protein holds the most common genes and DNA from its merged rows. The V and J calls reflect TCRdb's pipeline rather than the authors' work. The sample has roughly 43,000 distinct CDR3 sequences on record, around 3.4% of them singletons. About 6% of the sample is in the top ten clones.

This receptor was taken from a human donor in good health. Some clones in this sample may be carry-over from other donors' samples. In this chain, TRBV5-4 is recombined with TRBJ2-7; the table names TRBD1, a call not compared with the DNA. The sequencing sample was made of whole blood. The CDR3 here reads CASSFGTGTILWDF.